The present entry profiles one T cell receptor beta chain with its context. This sample is drawn from a study of blood T cell repertoires in COVID-19. Study-level background: PBMCs, B-cell-depleted T cells, or T cells provided the cDNA or gDNA that made up the material.

V trimming: 4 bases; J trimming: 4 bases; junction bases outside the gene matches: 6. Germline assignment: CDR1 SGHVS and CDR2 FQNEAQ. CDR3 length: 16 residues. Methods used by the authors: Estimation of nucleated cell counts was performed using reference gene primer amplification. Data came from immunoSEQ multiplex PCR; TCRdb stores just in-frame clones and leaves some out. D and trimming come from the DNA, and the V and J calls and clone size come from that table. Here the sample spans tens of thousands of clones, about 84% being singletons. The clonotype comes from a woman aged 60-75 years with acute or convalescent COVID-19. The sequenced sample consisted of peripheral blood. The chain employs TRBV7-8 and TRBJ2-7, with 14 bases fitting TRBD2. The CDR3 is CASSYGGLAGAYEQYF. CDR3 DNA sequence: TGTGCCAGCAGCTATGGGGGACTAGCGGGAGCTTACGAGCAGTACTTC.